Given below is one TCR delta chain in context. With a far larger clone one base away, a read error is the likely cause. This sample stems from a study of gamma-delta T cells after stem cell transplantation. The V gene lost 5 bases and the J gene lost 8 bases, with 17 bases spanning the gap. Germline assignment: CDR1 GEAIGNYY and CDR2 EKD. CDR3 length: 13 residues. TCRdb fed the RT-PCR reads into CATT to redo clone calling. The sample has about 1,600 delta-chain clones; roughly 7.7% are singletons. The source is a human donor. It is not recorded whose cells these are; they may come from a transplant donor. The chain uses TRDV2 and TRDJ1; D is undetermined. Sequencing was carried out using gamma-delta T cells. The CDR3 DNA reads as TGTGCCTGTGCCCACTTGGACGGGCGAAAACTCATCTTT. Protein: CACAHLDGRKLIF.